A single T cell receptor beta chain is shown here with its context. The antigen remains unidentified. This sample is part of a study of cytomegalovirus exposure and HLA in healthy donors. Study in general: Among the 398 genotyped donors, 65% to 85% were placed in the Caucasian-associated ancestry cluster.

Trimming took 3 bases from V and 8 from J; bases not matched to a gene: 8. CDR1 and CDR2 (germline): SGHDN, FVKESK. The CDR3 is made up of 15 amino acids. Amplification used 60 Vbeta primers and 13 Jbeta primers. Data came from immunoSEQ multiplex PCR; TCRdb stores just in-frame clones and leaves some out. In the table there are about 210,000 clones, over 75% of which are singletons. General study points: Published work reported that the classifier diagnosed cytomegalovirus status with high specificity and sensitivity.

The genes are TRBV14 and TRBJ1-4; TRBD1 aligns across 8 bases. The specimen was PBMCs. This TCR was recovered from a male donor in good health and CMV-seronegative. DNA for the CDR3: TGTGCCAGCAGCCACTTCGACAGGGGAAGGGAAAAACTGTTTTTT. Translated, it gives CASSHFDRGREKLFF.